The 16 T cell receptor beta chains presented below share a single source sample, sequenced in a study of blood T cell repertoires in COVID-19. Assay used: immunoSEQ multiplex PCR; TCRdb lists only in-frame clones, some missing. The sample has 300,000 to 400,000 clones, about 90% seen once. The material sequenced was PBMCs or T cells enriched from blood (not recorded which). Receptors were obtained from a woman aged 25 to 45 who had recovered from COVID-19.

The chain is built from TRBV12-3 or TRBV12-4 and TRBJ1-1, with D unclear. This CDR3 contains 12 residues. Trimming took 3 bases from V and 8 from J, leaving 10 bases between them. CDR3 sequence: CASSFSGGEAFF. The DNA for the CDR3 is TGTGCCAGCAGTTTTTCGGGTGGGGAAGCTTTCTTT.

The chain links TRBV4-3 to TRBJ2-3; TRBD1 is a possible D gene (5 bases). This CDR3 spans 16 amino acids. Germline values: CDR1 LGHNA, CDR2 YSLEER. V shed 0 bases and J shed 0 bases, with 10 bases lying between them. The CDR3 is CASSQDLQASTDTQYF. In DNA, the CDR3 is TGCGCCAGCAGCCAAGATTTACAGGCGAGCACAGATACGCAGTATTTT.

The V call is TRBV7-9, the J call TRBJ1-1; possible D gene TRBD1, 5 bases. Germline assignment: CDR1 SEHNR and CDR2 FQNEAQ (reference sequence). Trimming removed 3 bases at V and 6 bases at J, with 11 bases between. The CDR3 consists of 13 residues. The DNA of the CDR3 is TGTGCCAGCAGCTTTTGGGGGAGGCCTGAAGCTTTCTTT. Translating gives CASSFWGRPEAFF. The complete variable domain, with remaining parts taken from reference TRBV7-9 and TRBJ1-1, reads DTGVSQNPRHKITKRGQNVTFRCDPISEHNRLYWYRQTLGQGPEFLTYFQNEAQLEKSRLLSDRFSAERPKGSFSTLEIQRTEQGDSAMYLCASSFWGRPEAFFGQGTRLTVV.

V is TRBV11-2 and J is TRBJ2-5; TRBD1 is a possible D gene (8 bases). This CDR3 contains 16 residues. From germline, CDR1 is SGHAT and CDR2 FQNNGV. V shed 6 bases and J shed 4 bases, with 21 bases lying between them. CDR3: CASRRPDRGGAETQYF. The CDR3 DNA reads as TGTGCCAGCAGGCGACCCGACAGGGGAGGGGCAGAGACCCAGTACTTC.

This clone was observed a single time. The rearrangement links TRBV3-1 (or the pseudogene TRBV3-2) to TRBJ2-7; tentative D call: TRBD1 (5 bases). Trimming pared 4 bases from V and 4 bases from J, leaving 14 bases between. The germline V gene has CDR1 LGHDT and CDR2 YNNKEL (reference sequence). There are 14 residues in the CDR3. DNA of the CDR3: TGTGCCAGCAGCCCTGCGCCAGGGTCGTACGAGCAGTACTTC. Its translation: CASSPAPGSYEQYF.

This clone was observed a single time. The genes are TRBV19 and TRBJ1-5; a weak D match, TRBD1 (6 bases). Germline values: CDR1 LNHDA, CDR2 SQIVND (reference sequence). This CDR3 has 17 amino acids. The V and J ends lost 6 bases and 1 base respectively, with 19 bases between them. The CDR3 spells CASRSTGRAVSNQPQHF. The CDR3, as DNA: TGTGCCAGTAGATCCACAGGGCGGGCGGTGAGCAATCAGCCCCAGCATTTT. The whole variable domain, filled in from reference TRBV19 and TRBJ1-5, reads DGGITQSPKYLFRKEGQNVTLSCEQNLNHDAMYWYRQDPGQGLRLIYYSQIVNDFQKGDIAEGYSVSREKKESFPLTVTSAQKNPTAFYLCASRSTGRAVSNQPQHFGDGTRLSIL.

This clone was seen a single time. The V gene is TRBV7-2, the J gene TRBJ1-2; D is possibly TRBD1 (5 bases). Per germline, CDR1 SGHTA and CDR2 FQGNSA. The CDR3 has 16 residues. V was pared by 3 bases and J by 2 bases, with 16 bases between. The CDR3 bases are TGTGCCAGCAGCTTCGGAAAAGGACGGGGGAACTATGGCTACACCTTC. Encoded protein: CASSFGKGRGNYGYTF.

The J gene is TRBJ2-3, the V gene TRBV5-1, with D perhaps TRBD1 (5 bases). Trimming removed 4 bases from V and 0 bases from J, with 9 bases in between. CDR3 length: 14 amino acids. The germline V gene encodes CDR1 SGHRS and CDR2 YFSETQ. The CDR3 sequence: CASSPRTSTDTQYF. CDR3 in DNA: TGCGCCAGCAGCCCCCGGACAAGCACAGATACGCAGTATTTT.

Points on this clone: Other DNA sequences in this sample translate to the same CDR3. Here the CDR3 reads CASKGGTEAFF. The CDR3, as DNA: TGTGCCAGCAAAGGGGGAACTGAAGCTTTCTTT. This rearrangement joins TRBV2 to TRBJ1-1; D is possibly TRBD1 (6 bases). The V and J ends lost 7 bases and 5 bases respectively, with 8 bases between them. This CDR3 is built from 11 residues. CDR1 and CDR2 (germline): SNHLY, FYNNEI.

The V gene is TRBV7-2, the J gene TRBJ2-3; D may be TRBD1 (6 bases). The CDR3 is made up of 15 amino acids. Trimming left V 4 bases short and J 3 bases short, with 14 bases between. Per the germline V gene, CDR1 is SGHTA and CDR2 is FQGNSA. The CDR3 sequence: CASSSLTGRTDTQYF. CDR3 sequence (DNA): TGTGCCAGCAGCTCATTGACAGGACGGACAGATACGCAGTATTTT.

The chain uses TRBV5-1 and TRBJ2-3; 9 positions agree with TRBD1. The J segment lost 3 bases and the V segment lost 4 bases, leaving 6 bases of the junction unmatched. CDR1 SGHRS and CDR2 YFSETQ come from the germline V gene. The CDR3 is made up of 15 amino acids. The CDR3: CASSPGTGITDTQYF. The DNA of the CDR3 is TGCGCCAGCAGCCCGGGGACAGGGATTACAGATACGCAGTATTTT.

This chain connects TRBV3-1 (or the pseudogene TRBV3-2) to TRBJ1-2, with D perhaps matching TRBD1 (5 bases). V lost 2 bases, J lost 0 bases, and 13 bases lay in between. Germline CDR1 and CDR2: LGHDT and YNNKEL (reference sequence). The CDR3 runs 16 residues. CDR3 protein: CASSQLSRVANYGYTF. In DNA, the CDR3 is TGTGCCAGCAGCCAACTGAGCAGGGTAGCTAACTATGGCTACACCTTC.

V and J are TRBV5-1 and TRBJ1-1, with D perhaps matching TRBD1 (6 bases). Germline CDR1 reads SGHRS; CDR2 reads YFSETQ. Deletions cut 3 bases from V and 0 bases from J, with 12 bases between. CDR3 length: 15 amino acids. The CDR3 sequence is CASSSTGVLNTEAFF. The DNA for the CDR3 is TGCGCCAGCAGCTCGACAGGTGTTCTGAACACTGAAGCTTTCTTT.

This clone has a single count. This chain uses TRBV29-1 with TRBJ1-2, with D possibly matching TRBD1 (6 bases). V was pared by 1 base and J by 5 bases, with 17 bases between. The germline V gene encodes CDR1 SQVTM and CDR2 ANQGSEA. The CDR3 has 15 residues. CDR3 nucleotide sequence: TGCAGCGTTGAAGCGCAACAGGGCTTATGGTATGGCTACACCTTC. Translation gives CSVEAQQGLWYGYTF.

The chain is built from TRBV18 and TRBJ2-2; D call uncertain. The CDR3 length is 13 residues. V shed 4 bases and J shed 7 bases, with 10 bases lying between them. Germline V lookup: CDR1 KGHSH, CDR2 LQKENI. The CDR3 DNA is TGTGCCAGCTCACTTAACTATGACGGGGAGCTGTTTTTT. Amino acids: CASSLNYDGELFF.

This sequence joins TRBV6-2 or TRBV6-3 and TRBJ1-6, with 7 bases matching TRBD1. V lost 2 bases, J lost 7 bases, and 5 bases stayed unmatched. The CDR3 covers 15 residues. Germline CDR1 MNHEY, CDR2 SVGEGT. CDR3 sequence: CASSYGSGGNSPLHF. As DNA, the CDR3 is TGTGCCAGCAGTTACGGGTCAGGGGGGAATTCACCCCTCCACTTT.